The entry that follows covers one T cell receptor (beta chain) sequence. This entry is derived from a study of blood T cell repertoires in COVID-19. In the study overall: Collection of acute and convalescent COVID-19 samples took place in the United States, Italy and Spain. T cells, B-cell-depleted T cells, or PBMCs supplied cDNA or gDNA.

Per the authors' pipeline: Reference gene primer amplification gave nucleated cell count estimates. The method was immunoSEQ multiplex PCR; TCRdb's version includes in-frame clones alone and lacks a portion of them. The DNA gave D and trimming, while V, J and clone size come from that table. Among about 170,000 clones listed, approximately 89% were seen once. Looked up from germline, CDR1 is SGHKS and CDR2 is YYEKEE (reference sequence). The CDR3 consists of 17 residues. V lost 2 bases and J lost 0, with 17 bases in between. The receptor comes from a man between 65 and 85 years old with acute or convalescent COVID-19. What was sequenced was peripheral blood. The chain uses TRBV5-5 and TRBJ1-1; D might be TRBD1 (5 bases). This CDR3 is CASSFAGLGLLNTEAFF. CDR3 nucleotide sequence: TGTGCCAGCAGCTTTGCAGGACTGGGACTGTTGAACACTGAAGCTTTCTTT.